This T cell receptor beta chain was recovered during a study of T cells in Graves' hyperthyroidism and ophthalmopathy. General study findings and limits: Most thyroid clonotypes that were expanded above 0.001 also turned up in blood.

TCR beta CDR3 region amplification was performed from RNA transcripts. First-round RT-PCR of the TCR CDR3 relied on the HTBI primer set. TCRdb reanalysed the multiplex PCR reads using MiXCR and keeps one entry per CDR3 protein. The data hold around 500,000 distinct CDR3 sequences, with approximately 16% observed a single time. This clonotype was detected a few times. Antigen specificity is unknown. Trimming removed 2 bases from V and 8 bases from J; junction bases left unmatched: 7. Germline V CDR1 and CDR2: GTSNPN, SVGIG (reference sequence). The CDR3 covers 13 residues. The chain recombines TRBV30 with TRBJ1-2; 8 positions match TRBD1. Sequencing was performed on blood. The receptor's source is a woman under 40 with Graves' ophthalmopathy. The chain's CDR3 is CAWSSGGAMGYTF. The CDR3 nucleotides are TGTGCCTGGAGTTCAGGGGGCGCGATGGGCTACACCTTC.